The source of this T cell receptor beta chain is a study of blood T cells in healthy people across ages. The second PCR ran roughly 6 to 11 cycles with a sample-barcoded 5' primer and J-beta primers. TCRdb reanalysed the 5' RACE reads using MiXCR and keeps one entry per CDR3 protein. Of 700,000 or so distinct CDR3 sequences in the sample, about 20% were seen once. This TCR came from a man aged 65 to 85 in good health. Sequencing used blood.

CDR3 in amino acids: CASSLEWDIQYF. As DNA, the CDR3 is TGTGCCAGCAGCTTGGAATGGGACATTCAGTACTTC. The chain employs TRBV5-5 and TRBJ2-4, with D hard to call. Germline CDR1 and CDR2: SGHKS and YYEKEE (reference sequence). This CDR3 contains 12 residues. Trimming took 0 bases from V and 8 from J, leaving 6 bases between them.